This T cell receptor beta chain comes out of a study of T cell changes during pregnancy in multiple sclerosis. The germline V and J ends were trimmed by 5 bases and 3 bases, with 17 bases remaining between them. The length of the CDR3 is 16 residues. Germline loops: CDR1 SGHVS, CDR2 FQNEAQ. The data were produced by immunoSEQ multiplex PCR, yet TCRdb's version contains in-frame clones alone and is incomplete. Among around 69,000 clones listed, approximately 91% were seen once. The chain has TRBV7-8 and TRBJ1-5; D remains unclear. Specimen: peripheral blood, collected in the third trimester of pregnancy. The TCR was taken from a female donor with multiple sclerosis, enrolled in a pregnancy study. The CDR3 coding sequence is TGTGCCAGCAGCCCCCGAGTGGGCAGAAACAATCAGCCCCAGCATTTT. This translates into CASSPRVGRNNQPQHF.